One and the same sample provided the 16 T cell receptor beta chains below, sequenced in a study of shared clonotypes between healthy human individuals. Data came from immunoSEQ multiplex PCR; TCRdb stores just in-frame clones and leaves some out. The sample comprises roughly 720,000 clones, around 91% of which are singletons, and 34% rests with the top ten. The sample comprised memory CD8+ T cells from PBMCs. The subset was: CD45RO+ cells pooled with CCR7-negative TemRA cells. All receptors come from a man aged 18 to 29 in good health. Some clones in this sample may be carry-over from other donors' samples.

The V and J genes are TRBV15 and TRBJ1-5; D remains ambiguous. Looked up from germline, CDR1 is LNHNV and CDR2 is YYDKDF (reference sequence). This CDR3 has 15 residues. V lost 1 base and J 1 base, leaving 8 bases between the germline ends. CDR3 amino acids: CATSRAQMSNQPQHF. CDR3 sequence (DNA): TGTGCCACCAGCAGAGCACAAATGAGCAATCAGCCCCAGCATTTT.

The CDR3: CASSYRDRRDYGYTF. Written as DNA, the CDR3 is TGTGCCAGCAGTTACCGGGACAGGAGAGATTATGGCTACACCTTC. The chain carries TRBV6-5 and TRBJ1-2, with TRBD1 identical over 8 bases. The CDR3 consists of 15 residues. V shed 2 bases and J 5 bases; nucleotides not matched to a gene: 7. CDR1 is MNHEY and CDR2 is SVGAGI in the germline V gene.

A few counts support this clone. V gene TRBV14 combines with J gene TRBJ1-1; TRBD1 aligns across 7 bases. The CDR3 runs 14 residues. V lost 3 bases and J lost 6; bases outside the gene matches: 7. The germline V gene encodes CDR1 SGHDN and CDR2 FVKESK. The CDR3 sequence: CASSHYRGWAEAFF. As DNA, the CDR3 is TGTGCCAGCAGCCACTACAGGGGTTGGGCTGAAGCTTTCTTT.

The chain links TRBV28 to TRBJ1-1; D is unclear. Trimming cost V 8 bases and J 0 bases, with 13 bases left between them. CDR3 length: 14 residues. Germline loops: CDR1 MDHEN, CDR2 SYDVKM. The CDR3 reads CASCRNRLNTEAFF. The CDR3 coding sequence is TGTGCCAGCTGTAGAAACCGACTGAACACTGAAGCTTTCTTT.

The J gene is TRBJ1-1, the V gene TRBV5-1; possibly TRBD1 for D (5 bases). V was cut by 2 bases and J by 2 bases, with 13 bases left in between. CDR3 length: 15 amino acids. Germline CDR1 reads SGHRS; CDR2 reads YFSETQ. Here the CDR3 reads CASSFSPGFNTEAFF. CDR3 coding DNA: TGCGCCAGCAGCTTTTCTCCAGGGTTCAACACTGAAGCTTTCTTT.

V usage is TRBV7-9 and J usage is TRBJ2-7; 8 positions match TRBD2. Germline V gene data show CDR1 as SEHNR and CDR2 as FQNEAQ (reference sequence). J lost 0 bases, V lost 1 base, and 2 bases had no gene match. The length of the CDR3 is 15 residues. In DNA form, the CDR3 reads TGTGCCAGCAGCTTAGGACGGGAGGGCTCCTACGAGCAGTACTTC. This encodes CASSLGREGSYEQYF.

This chain joins TRBV9 and TRBJ2-4, with D tentatively TRBD2 (5 bases). V dropped 1 base and J dropped 2 bases, with 10 bases sitting between them. Germline CDR1 SGDLS, CDR2 YYNGEE. The CDR3 is 15 amino acids. The CDR3 here is CASSVSWRSKNIQYF. DNA for the CDR3: TGTGCCAGCAGCGTATCGTGGAGGTCCAAAAACATTCAGTACTTC. Filled out from reference TRBV9 and TRBJ2-4, the complete variable domain reads DSGVTQTPKHLITATGQRVTLRCSPRSGDLSVYWYQQSLDQGLQFLIQYYNGEERAKGNILERFSAQQFPDLHSELNLSSLELGDSALYFCASSVSWRSKNIQYFGAGTRLSVL.

The rearrangement uses TRBV7-9 and TRBJ1-4; TRBD1 aligns across 11 bases. Germline V gene data show CDR1 as SEHNR and CDR2 as FQNEAQ (reference sequence). V was clipped by 8 bases and J by 2 bases; unmatched bases: 10. This CDR3 comprises 17 residues. In nucleotides, the CDR3 is TGTGCCAGCCAAAGGACAGGGGGCGCCCCCACTAATGAAAAACTGTTTTTT. This codes for CASQRTGGAPTNEKLFF.

The V gene is TRBV12-5, the J gene TRBJ2-1, with D unresolved. Trimming took off 3 bases at V and 7 bases at J, with 4 bases between the two ends. The CDR3 is 11 residues long. Germline values: CDR1 LGHNT, CDR2 FRNRAP. The CDR3 spells CASGFMNEQFF. As DNA, the CDR3 is TGTGCTAGTGGTTTTATGAATGAGCAGTTCTTC.

Turning to this clone: Other nucleotide sequences in the sample specify the same CDR3. The chain couples TRBV28 to TRBJ2-7, with 11 bases fitting TRBD2. The V gene end was trimmed by 6 bases and the J gene end by 2 bases; junction bases not matched to a gene: 3. Germline V gene lookup returns CDR1 MDHEN and CDR2 SYDVKM. The CDR3 contains 14 residues. CDR3 sequence: CASSLLAGAYEQYF. The CDR3 region has the DNA TGTGCCAGCAGCTTACTAGCGGGAGCCTACGAGCAGTACTTC.

V and J are TRBV27 and TRBJ1-5; a possible D gene is TRBD1 (5 bases). Germline V CDR1 and CDR2: MNHEY, SMNVEV (reference sequence). Trimming took off 1 base at V and 5 bases at J, with 12 bases between the two ends. The CDR3 runs to 15 residues. The CDR3 loop is CASSLFAGRYQPQHF. DNA of the CDR3: TGTGCCAGCAGTTTATTTGCAGGGCGGTATCAGCCCCAGCATTTT.

V usage is TRBV28 and J usage is TRBJ2-2; 7 nucleotides line up with TRBD1. J gave up 6 bases and V 11 bases, and 18 bases lay outside the gene matches. Germline values: CDR1 MDHEN, CDR2 SYDVKM. The CDR3 has 16 residues. The CDR3 sequence is CAAQRGRPSRAGELFF. DNA for the CDR3: TGTGCCGCCCAAAGGGGGCGGCCGAGTCGGGCCGGGGAGCTGTTTTTT.

Notes on this clone: The identical CDR3 is also encoded by other nucleotide sequences in the sample. The rearrangement joins TRBV27 to TRBJ1-1; a possible D gene is TRBD1 (5 bases). V gave up 3 bases and J gave up 6 bases, with 8 bases separating them. Germline V gene sequence: CDR1 MNHEY, CDR2 SMNVEV (reference sequence). This CDR3 is 12 amino acids long. In DNA, the CDR3 is TGTGCCAGCAGTTTCAGAGGGGCTGAAGCTTTCTTT. Translation gives CASSFRGAEAFF.

The V call is TRBV6-6, the J call TRBJ2-1; TRBD1 aligns across 8 bases. With V trimmed by 10 bases and J by 5 bases, 7 bases remained unmatched. CDR1 and CDR2 (germline): MNHNY, SVGAGI (reference sequence). The CDR3 consists of 13 residues. CDR3 in DNA: TGTGCCATCAAGGACAGGGTCCACAATGAGCAGTTCTTC. It is translated as CAIKDRVHNEQFF.

This clone was seen at least ten times. The chain joins TRBV5-5 to TRBJ2-5; D gene ambiguous. Germline V gives CDR1 SGHKS, CDR2 YYEKEE (reference sequence). The germline V and J ends were trimmed by 3 bases and 5 bases, with 14 bases remaining between them. The CDR3 consists of 14 residues. The CDR3 DNA reads TGTGCCAGCAGCTCAGGACCTGCCGGGGAGACCCAGTACTTC. Protein: CASSSGPAGETQYF.

The rearrangement joins TRBV29-1 to TRBJ2-4, with 12 bases fitting TRBD2. CDR1 and CDR2 from the germline V gene are SQVTM and ANQGSEA. Trimming took 3 bases from V and 10 from J; bases not matched to a gene: 10. The CDR3 covers 15 residues. CDR3 protein: CSVEISSGRAGIQYF. As DNA, the CDR3 is TGCAGCGTTGAGATATCTAGCGGGAGGGCGGGTATTCAGTACTTC.